This is a list of T cell receptor beta chains from one sample in a study of T-cell memory formation after mild COVID-19. Via MiXCR, TCRdb re-called the 5' RACE reads, giving one row per CDR3 protein. Of under 700,000 distinct CDR3 sequences detected, approximately 20% appear once; the ten largest clones hold approximately 13%. The material sequenced was PBMCs or a T cell subset sorted from them (not recorded which). Receptors were obtained from an adult woman who had mild COVID-19 (a few samples of this study predate the infection). Cell type and time point are not known. Each CDR3 is given with its conserved first and last residue. The order of the fields is V gene, D gene, J gene, CDR3 length, clone size, CDR3 protein, CDR3 DNA. A D gene is named only where the DNA matches it firmly. A row's size may be missing; if present it is once, few, many or a size class.

v_gene: TRBV7-9
d_gene: NA
j_gene: TRBJ2-3
len: 15
abundance: few
CDR3aa: CASSPQGGLTDTQYF
CDR3nt: TGTGCCAGCAGCCCCCAGGGGGGCTTAACAGATACGCAGTATTTT

v_gene: TRBV5-1
d_gene: NA
j_gene: TRBJ1-4
len: 13
abundance: NA
CDR3aa: CASSELGGGKLFF
CDR3nt: TGCGCCAGCAGCGAATTAGGGGGTGGAAAACTGTTTTTT

v_gene: TRBV27
d_gene: NA
j_gene: TRBJ1-2
len: 17
abundance: NA
CDR3aa: CASSSSIPGTSSYGYTF
CDR3nt: TGTGCCAGCAGTTCCTCAATCCCCGGGACGTCTAGCTATGGCTACACCTTC

v_gene: TRBV12-3/TRBV12-4
d_gene: NA
j_gene: TRBJ2-7
len: 13
abundance: few
CDR3aa: CASSSGELYEQYF
CDR3nt: TGTGCCAGCAGCTCGGGGGAACTCTACGAGCAGTACTTC

v_gene: TRBV6-1
d_gene: TRBD1
j_gene: TRBJ2-7
len: 15
abundance: NA
CDR3aa: CASSEWTGGRSEQYF
CDR3nt: TGTGCCAGCAGTGAATGGACAGGCGGACGCTCGGAGCAGTACTTC

v_gene: TRBV29-1
d_gene: TRBD2
j_gene: TRBJ2-5
len: 14
abundance: NA
CDR3aa: CSVGTSGGVETQYF
CDR3nt: TGCAGCGTGGGGACTAGCGGGGGAGTAGAGACCCAGTACTTC

v_gene: TRBV4-1
d_gene: NA
j_gene: TRBJ2-7
len: 14
abundance: NA
CDR3aa: CASSRTPSAYEQYF
CDR3nt: TGCGCCAGCAGCCGGACCCCCTCAGCCTACGAGCAGTACTTC

v_gene: TRBV19
d_gene: NA
j_gene: TRBJ2-3
len: 14
abundance: few
CDR3aa: CASSVLGGTDTQYF
CDR3nt: TGTGCCAGTAGTGTGCTTGGGGGCACAGATACGCAGTATTTT

v_gene: TRBV6-5
d_gene: NA
j_gene: TRBJ2-1
len: 15
abundance: once
CDR3aa: CASSWGRATYNEQFF
CDR3nt: TGTGCCAGCAGTTGGGGGCGGGCCACCTACAATGAGCAGTTCTTC

v_gene: TRBV7-9
d_gene: TRBD1
j_gene: TRBJ1-1
len: 18
abundance: few
CDR3aa: CASSLEDRGFGGNTEAFF
CDR3nt: TGTGCCAGCAGCTTAGAGGACAGGGGGTTTGGAGGGAACACTGAAGCTTTCTTT

v_gene: TRBV4-3
d_gene: TRBD1
j_gene: TRBJ2-7
len: 16
abundance: many
CDR3aa: CASSQVYGQAGHEQYF
CDR3nt: TGCGCCAGCAGCCAAGTTTATGGACAGGCGGGCCACGAGCAGTACTTC

v_gene: TRBV11-2
d_gene: NA
j_gene: TRBJ2-2
len: 16
abundance: few
CDR3aa: CASSHRVGRGTGELFF
CDR3nt: TGTGCCAGCAGCCACCGAGTTGGTCGGGGCACCGGGGAGCTGTTTTTT

v_gene: TRBV6-5
d_gene: TRBD2
j_gene: TRBJ2-7
len: 14
abundance: few
CDR3aa: CASSQRTSDYEQYF
CDR3nt: TGTGCCAGCAGCCAAAGGACTAGCGACTACGAGCAGTACTTC

v_gene: TRBV5-1
d_gene: NA
j_gene: TRBJ2-2
len: 17
abundance: NA
CDR3aa: CASSSRGQGRNTGELFF
CDR3nt: TGCGCCAGCAGCTCGCGGGGGCAGGGCAGGAACACCGGGGAGCTGTTTTTT

v_gene: TRBV5-1
d_gene: TRBD1
j_gene: TRBJ2-7
len: 14
abundance: NA
CDR3aa: CASSSGQRSYEQYF
CDR3nt: TGCGCCAGCAGCTCGGGACAGAGATCCTACGAGCAGTACTTC

v_gene: TRBV2
d_gene: NA
j_gene: TRBJ2-5
len: 13
abundance: NA
CDR3aa: CASRATRSETQYF
CDR3nt: TGTGCCAGCAGGGCGACTAGATCCGAGACCCAGTACTTC

v_gene: TRBV29-1
d_gene: TRBD2
j_gene: TRBJ2-3
len: 19
abundance: few
CDR3aa: CSVFFPGGSGRAEADTQYF
CDR3nt: TGCAGCGTTTTTTTCCCCGGGGGTAGCGGGAGGGCCGAAGCAGATACGCAGTATTTT

v_gene: TRBV28
d_gene: NA
j_gene: TRBJ1-2
len: 12
abundance: NA
CDR3aa: CASSFSPDGYTF
CDR3nt: TGTGCCAGCAGTTTTTCCCCGGATGGCTACACCTTC

v_gene: TRBV12-3/TRBV12-4
d_gene: TRBD1
j_gene: TRBJ2-6
len: 17
abundance: few
CDR3aa: CASSPGTGPSGANVLTF
CDR3nt: TGTGCCAGCAGTCCCGGGACAGGGCCCTCTGGGGCCAACGTCCTGACTTTC

v_gene: TRBV7-8
d_gene: NA
j_gene: TRBJ1-1
len: 14
abundance: NA
CDR3aa: CASSSRGREFEAFF
CDR3nt: TGTGCCAGCAGCTCCCGCGGACGGGAATTTGAAGCTTTCTTT

v_gene: TRBV7-2
d_gene: NA
j_gene: TRBJ1-1
len: 14
abundance: NA
CDR3aa: CASSLGLQRPEAFF
CDR3nt: TGTGCCAGCAGCCTGGGACTCCAAAGACCTGAAGCTTTCTTT

v_gene: TRBV6-5
d_gene: NA
j_gene: TRBJ2-7
len: 16
abundance: NA
CDR3aa: CASSRLTAGRKYEQYF
CDR3nt: TGTGCCAGCAGCCGTCTGACAGCGGGCAGAAAATACGAGCAGTACTTC

v_gene: TRBV30
d_gene: NA
j_gene: TRBJ1-1
len: 17
abundance: NA
CDR3aa: CAWSPPGVGLMNTEAFF
CDR3nt: TGTGCCTGGAGTCCCCCGGGCGTGGGGTTAATGAACACTGAAGCTTTCTTT

v_gene: TRBV5-1
d_gene: TRBD1
j_gene: TRBJ1-1
len: 15
abundance: NA
CDR3aa: CASSLLGEGATEAFF
CDR3nt: TGCGCCAGCAGCTTGTTGGGGGAGGGGGCCACTGAAGCTTTCTTT

v_gene: TRBV3-1
d_gene: NA
j_gene: TRBJ2-1
len: 15
abundance: NA
CDR3aa: CASSQGSSGRDEQFF
CDR3nt: TGTGCCAGCAGCCAAGGGTCCAGCGGTAGGGATGAGCAGTTCTTC

v_gene: TRBV29-1
d_gene: TRBD1
j_gene: TRBJ2-7
len: 12
abundance: NA
CDR3aa: CSVGDRVNEQYF
CDR3nt: TGCAGCGTTGGGGACAGGGTCAACGAGCAGTACTTC

v_gene: TRBV7-3
d_gene: TRBD2
j_gene: TRBJ2-3
len: 16
abundance: few
CDR3aa: CASSSPAAGGTDTQYF
CDR3nt: TGTGCCAGCAGCTCCCCCGCGGCGGGGGGCACAGATACGCAGTATTTT

v_gene: TRBV21-1
d_gene: NA
j_gene: TRBJ2-7
len: 15
abundance: NA
CDR3aa: CASSMQSRCSYEQYF
CDR3nt: TGTGCCAGCAGCATGCAGTCCCGTTGCTCCTACGAGCAGTACTTC

v_gene: TRBV11-3
d_gene: NA
j_gene: TRBJ2-3
len: 15
abundance: NA
CDR3aa: CASSHRIGSTDTQYF
CDR3nt: TGTGCCAGCAGCCACCGAATAGGTAGCACAGATACGCAGTATTTT

v_gene: TRBV5-4
d_gene: NA
j_gene: TRBJ2-7
len: 14
abundance: NA
CDR3aa: CASSLWGLLGEQYF
CDR3nt: TGTGCCAGCAGCTTATGGGGTCTTCTCGGCGAGCAGTACTTC

v_gene: TRBV5-6
d_gene: NA
j_gene: TRBJ1-5
len: 15
abundance: many
CDR3aa: CASSLGGTINQPQHF
CDR3nt: TGTGCCAGCAGCTTGGGTGGGACGATTAATCAGCCCCAGCATTTT

v_gene: TRBV5-4
d_gene: NA
j_gene: TRBJ2-3
len: 16
abundance: NA
CDR3aa: CASSNNGAGGTDTQYF
CDR3nt: TGTGCCAGCAGTAACAACGGGGCCGGAGGCACAGATACGCAGTATTTT

v_gene: TRBV5-1
d_gene: NA
j_gene: TRBJ1-1
len: 14
abundance: once
CDR3aa: CASSSRQVDTEAFF
CDR3nt: TGCGCCAGCAGCTCCAGACAGGTCGACACTGAAGCTTTCTTT

v_gene: TRBV12-3/TRBV12-4
d_gene: NA
j_gene: TRBJ2-1
len: 14
abundance: many
CDR3aa: CASSLSYRDSEQFF
CDR3nt: TGTGCCAGCAGTTTAAGTTATCGGGATAGTGAGCAGTTCTTC

v_gene: TRBV5-1
d_gene: TRBD1
j_gene: TRBJ1-1
len: 14
abundance: NA
CDR3aa: CASSKGTGSTEAFF
CDR3nt: TGCGCCAGCAGCAAGGGGACAGGGAGCACTGAAGCTTTCTTT

v_gene: TRBV6-1
d_gene: NA
j_gene: TRBJ1-1
len: 13
abundance: NA
CDR3aa: CASSEISGREAFF
CDR3nt: TGTGCCAGCAGTGAAATTTCCGGCAGAGAAGCTTTCTTT

v_gene: TRBV5-4
d_gene: TRBD1
j_gene: TRBJ2-5
len: 14
abundance: NA
CDR3aa: CASSFRTGEETQYF
CDR3nt: TGTGCCAGCAGCTTTAGAACAGGGGAAGAGACCCAGTACTTC

v_gene: TRBV20-1
d_gene: NA
j_gene: TRBJ1-5
len: 16
abundance: NA
CDR3aa: CSARGQGDYSNQPQHF
CDR3nt: TGCAGTGCAAGAGGGCAGGGCGATTATAGCAATCAGCCCCAGCATTTT

v_gene: TRBV5-1
d_gene: NA
j_gene: TRBJ1-6
len: 15
abundance: NA
CDR3aa: CASSLEGNHDSPLHF
CDR3nt: TGCGCCAGCAGCTTGGAGGGGAACCACGATTCACCCCTCCACTTT

v_gene: TRBV5-5
d_gene: NA
j_gene: TRBJ2-1
len: 13
abundance: NA
CDR3aa: CASSPGENNEQFF
CDR3nt: TGTGCCAGCAGCCCCGGGGAGAACAATGAGCAGTTCTTC

v_gene: TRBV12-3/TRBV12-4
d_gene: TRBD2
j_gene: TRBJ2-3
len: 17
abundance: NA
CDR3aa: CASSPSTSGGLRDTQYF
CDR3nt: TGTGCCAGCAGTCCCTCCACTAGCGGGGGGCTCAGAGATACGCAGTATTTT

v_gene: TRBV5-4
d_gene: NA
j_gene: TRBJ2-5
len: 15
abundance: NA
CDR3aa: CASSGKSRVQETQYF
CDR3nt: TGTGCCAGCAGCGGGAAAAGCCGAGTCCAAGAGACCCAGTACTTC

v_gene: TRBV20-1
d_gene: NA
j_gene: TRBJ2-1
len: 13
abundance: NA
CDR3aa: CSARVWDYNEQFF
CDR3nt: TGCAGTGCTAGAGTTTGGGATTACAATGAGCAGTTCTTC

v_gene: TRBV6-6
d_gene: NA
j_gene: TRBJ2-5
len: 14
abundance: few
CDR3aa: CASSYSAGQETQYF
CDR3nt: TGTGCCAGCAGTTACTCAGCAGGCCAAGAGACCCAGTACTTC

v_gene: TRBV7-6
d_gene: TRBD2
j_gene: TRBJ2-5
len: 21
abundance: NA
CDR3aa: CASSSNPPTDFVAGEGETQYF
CDR3nt: TGTGCCAGCAGCTCAAACCCACCAACAGATTTCGTAGCGGGAGAAGGAGAGACCCAGTACTTC

v_gene: TRBV5-5
d_gene: TRBD1
j_gene: TRBJ1-2
len: 14
abundance: NA
CDR3aa: CASSPRTGFRGYTF
CDR3nt: TGTGCCAGCAGCCCTAGGACAGGGTTTCGCGGCTACACCTTC

v_gene: TRBV7-9
d_gene: NA
j_gene: TRBJ2-6
len: 15
abundance: NA
CDR3aa: CASSSLETGANVLTF
CDR3nt: TGTGCCAGCAGCTCACTAGAGACTGGGGCCAACGTCCTGACTTTC

v_gene: TRBV27
d_gene: TRBD2
j_gene: TRBJ2-3
len: 17
abundance: NA
CDR3aa: CASSKSPTSGGGNTQYF
CDR3nt: TGTGCCAGTAGCAAGTCCCCGACTAGCGGGGGAGGAAATACGCAGTATTTT

v_gene: TRBV4-3
d_gene: NA
j_gene: TRBJ2-1
len: 12
abundance: NA
CDR3aa: CASSQGHSEQFF
CDR3nt: TGCGCCAGCAGCCAAGGGCACAGTGAGCAGTTCTTC

v_gene: TRBV7-9
d_gene: NA
j_gene: TRBJ2-1
len: 11
abundance: many
CDR3aa: CASSRYNEQFF
CDR3nt: TGTGCCAGCAGCCGATACAATGAGCAGTTCTTC

v_gene: TRBV24-1
d_gene: NA
j_gene: TRBJ2-5
len: 16
abundance: NA
CDR3aa: CATSDGGKLTQETQYF
CDR3nt: TGTGCCACCAGTGATGGGGGAAAGCTGACGCAGGAGACCCAGTACTTC

v_gene: TRBV19
d_gene: NA
j_gene: TRBJ2-2
len: 14
abundance: NA
CDR3aa: CASSLSVYTGELFF
CDR3nt: TGTGCCAGTAGTTTGAGCGTTTACACCGGGGAGCTGTTTTTT

v_gene: TRBV24-1
d_gene: TRBD2
j_gene: TRBJ2-5
len: 15
abundance: few
CDR3aa: CATSDLRGGLETQYF
CDR3nt: TGTGCCACCAGTGATTTGAGGGGAGGGTTAGAGACCCAGTACTTC